This passage covers 32 T cell receptor beta chains from one sample sequenced in a study of blood T cell repertoires in COVID-19 (dated by TCRdb to the early 2020s). Library preparation used the immunoSEQ multiplex PCR assay. The table comes from immuneACCESS by way of TCRdb, which keeps in-frame sequences with V and J called. Part of the clones is missing from these tables; in studies checked, under half for an unresolved V gene and the rest for unknown reasons. The sample table shows 270,000 or so clones, and more than 65% are seen once. The ten largest clones add up to roughly 3.1% of the sample. Sequencing was done on a sample of peripheral blood. The receptors here all came from a woman between 18 and 30 years old with acute or convalescent COVID-19.

The chain couples TRBV2 to TRBJ2-2; D is possibly TRBD1 (5 bases). This CDR3 has 15 residues. Germline CDR1 reads SNHLY; CDR2 reads FYNNEI. V shed 2 bases and J shed 4 bases, with 11 bases lying between them. The CDR3 nucleotides are TGTGCCAGCAGTGAATTCTCAGGGTCCACCGGGGAGCTGTTTTTT. This translates into CASSEFSGSTGELFF.

CDR3 sequence: CASSSLETHRSSYEQYF. In DNA, the CDR3 is TGTGCCAGCAGCTCTTTGGAGACCCATAGGAGCTCCTACGAGCAGTACTTC. The chain couples TRBV5-5 to TRBJ2-7; no clear D. Trimming removed 3 bases from V and 0 bases from J, with 19 bases in between. This CDR3 comprises 17 residues. Germline lookup yields CDR1 SGHKS and CDR2 YYEKEE (reference sequence).

The V gene is TRBV7-2, the J gene TRBJ2-7; TRBD2 aligns across 9 bases. The CDR3 totals 15 residues. Germline CDR1 SGHTA, CDR2 FQGNSA. After removal of 1 base from V and 5 bases from J, the junction contained 6 bases not matched to a gene. The CDR3 DNA reads TGTGCCAGCAGCTTAGTGGGCGGGAGGGCCAACGAGCAGTACTTC. Its translation is CASSLVGGRANEQYF.

This chain links TRBV11-2 with TRBJ1-3; a possible D gene is TRBD1 (6 bases). Looked up from germline, CDR1 is SGHAT and CDR2 is FQNNGV. This CDR3 region has 16 residues. V lost 5 bases and J 4 bases, leaving 18 bases between the germline ends. The CDR3 region is CASSTVTGFPGNTIYF. The CDR3 DNA follows: TGTGCCAGCAGCACGGTAACAGGGTTCCCCGGAAACACCATATATTTT.

This clone was seen a single time. Different DNA sequences within this sample yield the same CDR3. The rearrangement links TRBV2 to TRBJ2-7; D unclear. V lost 6 bases, J lost 2 bases, and 5 bases lay in between. The CDR3 extends over 11 amino acids. Per the germline V gene, CDR1 is SNHLY and CDR2 is FYNNEI. DNA of the CDR3: TGTGCCAGCAGGAGTGCCTACGAGCAGTACTTC. This sequence encodes CASRSAYEQYF.

V gene TRBV10-3 combines with J gene TRBJ1-2, with D perhaps TRBD1 (6 bases). With 10 bases removed from V and 3 bases from J, the gap between germline ends came to 15 bases. The germline gives CDR1 ENHRY, CDR2 SYGVKD. The CDR3 consists of 13 residues. The CDR3 region has the DNA TGTGCCAACCGACAGGAAAGAGACTATGGCTACACCTTC. Translating gives CANRQERDYGYTF.

This clone was seen more than once but under ten times. This chain connects TRBV7-9 to TRBJ2-1, with D perhaps matching TRBD2 (5 bases). The CDR3 contains 14 residues. Trimming removed 8 bases at V and 3 bases at J, with 14 bases between. Germline V gene data show CDR1 as SEHNR and CDR2 as FQNEAQ (reference sequence). CDR3 bases: TGTGCCAGCCGAGGGCAACCAAGCTACAATGAGCAGTTCTTC. Its protein is CASRGQPSYNEQFF.

This clone was observed a few times. The chain recombines TRBV24-1 with TRBJ2-3; 9 nucleotides match TRBD2. Germline values: CDR1 KGHDR, CDR2 SFDVKD. The CDR3 contains 18 residues. J gave up 4 bases and V 5 bases, and 15 bases lay outside the gene matches. The DNA of the CDR3 is TGTGCCACCAGTGCCTCGCCGGTAGCGGGAGTAAGCTCAGATACGCAGTATTTT. It is translated as CATSASPVAGVSSDTQYF.

V and J are TRBV4-3 and TRBJ2-7, with 8 nucleotides matching TRBD2. Germline V gene sequence: CDR1 LGHNA, CDR2 YSLEER. The CDR3 spans 16 residues. The V and J ends lost 1 base and 1 base, in that order; junction bases with no gene match: 6. The CDR3 DNA sequence: TGCGCCAGCAGCCAAGGGGCAACTAGCGGTTCCTACGAGCAGTACTTC. Residues: CASSQGATSGSYEQYF.

The rearrangement joins TRBV10-3 to TRBJ1-6; D gene unclear. The CDR3 totals 15 residues. With 3 bases removed from V and 6 bases from J, the gap between germline ends came to 12 bases. Germline CDR1 is ENHRY and CDR2 is SYGVKD. CDR3 nucleotides: TGTGCCATCAGTGAATACGAACAGAGTAATTCACCCCTCCACTTT. Its translation is CAISEYEQSNSPLHF.

This CDR3 is CASSAPGLAGGNEQFF. DNA for the CDR3: TGTGCCAGCAGCGCGCCGGGACTAGCGGGGGGCAATGAGCAGTTCTTC. V is TRBV7-2 and J is TRBJ2-1; the match to TRBD2 covers 15 bases. There are 16 residues in the CDR3. The ends lost 5 bases at V and 6 bases at J; junction bases unmatched: 5. Germline V lookup: CDR1 SGHTA, CDR2 FQGNSA.

CDR3 bases: TGTGCCAGCAGCCCCTCACTCAGGGTTCGGGTAGTGAATGAGCAGTTCTTC. This translates into CASSPSLRVRVVNEQFF. This chain uses TRBV7-9 with TRBJ2-1; D possibly corresponds to TRBD1 (5 bases). V lost 5 bases, J lost 7 bases, and 24 bases lay in between. CDR1 is SEHNR, CDR2 FQNEAQ, per germline (reference sequence). The CDR3 sequence is 17 residues long.

This chain links TRBV2 with TRBJ2-5; 14 bases map to TRBD2. CDR1 is SNHLY, CDR2 FYNNEI, per germline. J gave up 6 bases and V 6 bases, and 12 bases lay outside the gene matches. The CDR3 contains 17 residues. CDR3 loop: CASRGGLAGVGVQTQYF. Here the CDR3 DNA reads TGTGCCAGCAGGGGGGGACTAGCGGGAGTTGGGGTTCAGACCCAGTACTTC. The variable domain in full, with the rest retrieved from reference TRBV2 and TRBJ2-5, is EPEVTQTPSHQVTQMGQEVILRCVPISNHLYFYWYRQILGQKVEFLVSFYNNEISEKSEIFDDQFSVERPDGSNFTLKIRSTKLEDSAMYFCASRGGLAGVGVQTQYFGPGTRLLVL.

The chain carries TRBV5-1 and TRBJ1-1, with D unresolved. There are 14 residues in the CDR3. The V end lost 1 base, the J end lost 2 bases, and 9 bases lay between the germline ends. CDR1 is SGHRS, CDR2 YFSETQ, per germline. The CDR3 sequence: CASSLRRTNTEAFF. CDR3 sequence (DNA): TGCGCCAGCAGCTTGAGGCGGACTAACACTGAAGCTTTCTTT. The full variable domain, with the rest looked up from reference TRBV5-1 and TRBJ1-1, is KAGVTQTPRYLIKTRGQQVTLSCSPISGHRSVSWYQQTPGQGLQFLFEYFSETQRNKGNFPGRFSGRQFSNSRSEMNVSTLELGDSALYLCASSLRRTNTEAFFGQGTRLTVV.

The J gene is TRBJ1-5, the V gene TRBV28; 7 positions match TRBD1. The CDR3 extends over 14 amino acids. V dropped 6 bases and J dropped 7; count of bases not matched to a gene: 9. Germline V gene sequence: CDR1 MDHEN, CDR2 SYDVKM. CDR3 bases: TGTGCCAGCAGGGGGGGACAGAAACGGCAGCCCCAGCATTTT. This codes for CASRGGQKRQPQHF.

This clone was picked up one time. The chain employs TRBV4-3 and TRBJ2-5, with D possibly matching TRBD1 (5 bases). Trimming removed 3 bases at V and 5 bases at J, with 13 bases between. CDR1 LGHNA and CDR2 YSLEER come from the germline V gene. The CDR3 spans 14 residues. The CDR3 region is CASSQGQGTETQYF. The CDR3 DNA follows: TGCGCCAGCAGCCAGGGTCAGGGTACGGAGACCCAGTACTTC.

The chain joins TRBV18 to TRBJ2-7; D is perhaps TRBD1 (6 bases). Trimming removed 3 bases from V and 6 bases from J, with 15 bases in between. Germline CDR1 is KGHSH and CDR2 is LQKENI. The CDR3 loop spans 14 amino acids. The CDR3 region has the DNA TGTGCCAGCTCACCCCCTGGACAGACCGGCGAGCAGTACTTC. It specifies CASSPPGQTGEQYF.

The chain carries TRBV28 and TRBJ1-5; tentative D call: TRBD1 (5 bases). The germline V and J ends were trimmed by 5 bases and 3 bases, with 11 bases remaining between them. This CDR3 contains 14 residues. Germline V gene data show CDR1 as MDHEN and CDR2 as SYDVKM. The CDR3 here is CASSRGDLNQPQHF. CDR3 coding DNA: TGTGCCAGCAGTCGGGGGGATCTCAATCAGCCCCAGCATTTT.

The chain has TRBV29-1 and TRBJ1-2; D not certain. Per germline, CDR1 SQVTM and CDR2 ANQGSEA. This CDR3 is 10 amino acids long. The V gene lost 7 bases and the J gene lost 8 bases, with 11 bases spanning the gap. CDR3 nucleotide sequence: TGCAGCGCCCGGGAGGCCGGCTACACCTTC. It yields the protein CSAREAGYTF.

The chain is built from TRBV15 and TRBJ2-7, with a possible D match to TRBD1 (6 bases). The CDR3 covers 12 residues. Looked up from germline, CDR1 is LNHNV and CDR2 is YYDKDF (reference sequence). V was shortened by 5 bases and J by 4 bases, with 9 bases between the two germline ends. The CDR3 DNA sequence: TGTGCCACCAGCGGCAGGGGTTACGAGCAGTACTTC. Its protein product is CATSGRGYEQYF.

The rearrangement links TRBV10-2 to TRBJ1-5; TRBD1 aligns across 7 bases. V was clipped by 5 bases and J by 2 bases; unmatched bases: 6. The CDR3 totals 15 residues. Germline values: CDR1 WSHSY, CDR2 SAAADI. CDR3 nucleotide sequence: TGCGCCAGCAGTTGGACAGGCTTGGGCAATCAGCCCCAGCATTTT. Amino acid sequence: CASSWTGLGNQPQHF.

This clone came up a few times. The chain recombines TRBV18 with TRBJ1-3; no definite D call. There are 15 residues in the CDR3. CDR1 and CDR2 from the germline V gene are KGHSH and LQKENI. The V and J ends lost 3 bases and 2 bases respectively, with 11 bases between them. The DNA of the CDR3 is TGTGCCAGCTCACCTAGTACAGATCCTGGAAACACCATATATTTT. Amino acid sequence: CASSPSTDPGNTIYF.

The rearrangement links TRBV19 to TRBJ1-1, with 9 positions matching TRBD1. J was trimmed by 3 bases and V by 1 base; bases with no gene match: 3. CDR1 is LNHDA, CDR2 SQIVND, per germline (reference sequence). The CDR3 spans 15 residues. The CDR3 bases are TGTGCCAGTAGTATAGTACAGGGGGCGGACACTGAAGCTTTCTTT. It yields the protein CASSIVQGADTEAFF. Together with reference TRBV19 and TRBJ1-1, the CDR3 gives the full variable domain: DGGITQSPKYLFRKEGQNVTLSCEQNLNHDAMYWYRQDPGQGLRLIYYSQIVNDFQKGDIAEGYSVSREKKESFPLTVTSAQKNPTAFYLCASSIVQGADTEAFFGQGTRLTVV.

The V gene is TRBV16, the J gene TRBJ1-1, with 7 bases that match TRBD1. The CDR3 is made up of 15 amino acids. J lost 1 base, V lost 5 bases, and 7 bases had no gene match. Germline V lookup: CDR1 KGHSY, CDR2 FQNENV. This CDR3 is CASSYLTGPNTEAFF. The DNA of the CDR3 is TGTGCCAGCAGCTATTTGACAGGGCCGAACACTGAAGCTTTCTTT.

The J gene is TRBJ2-7, the V gene TRBV6-6, with TRBD2 matching over 15 bases. CDR3 length: 16 amino acids. The V gene end was trimmed by 6 bases and the J gene end by 4 bases; junction bases not matched to a gene: 7. Germline V lookup: CDR1 MNHNY, CDR2 SVGAGI (reference sequence). The CDR3 loop is CASRYEGTSGRYEQYF. DNA of the CDR3: TGTGCCAGCAGATACGAAGGGACTAGCGGGAGGTACGAGCAGTACTTC.

The chain joins TRBV24-1 to TRBJ2-5, with D tentatively TRBD2 (6 bases). This CDR3 contains 15 residues. CDR1 KGHDR and CDR2 SFDVKD come from the germline V gene. With 2 bases removed from V and 1 base from J, the gap between germline ends came to 10 bases. In DNA form, the CDR3 reads TGTGCCACCAGTGATTCGACCGGGAGCCAAGAGACCCAGTACTTC. This sequence encodes CATSDSTGSQETQYF.

This chain joins TRBV18 and TRBJ2-7, with 8 bases aligning to TRBD1. The V gene end was trimmed by 4 bases and the J gene end by 5 bases; junction bases not matched to a gene: 7. Germline loops: CDR1 KGHSH, CDR2 LQKENI. The CDR3 runs 14 residues. The chain's CDR3 is CASSLRDRHHEQYF. In DNA form, the CDR3 reads TGTGCCAGCTCACTCCGGGACAGGCACCACGAGCAGTACTTC.

The gene calls are TRBV24-1 and TRBJ2-2; 14 nucleotides agree with TRBD2. CDR3 length equals 16 residues. V gave up 3 bases and J gave up 6 bases; unmatched junction bases: 2. Germline V gene data show CDR1 as KGHDR and CDR2 as SFDVKD. DNA of the CDR3: TGTGCCACCAGTGATCCGACTAGCGGGAGGGCCGGGGAGCTGTTTTTT. Translating gives CATSDPTSGRAGELFF.

The CDR3 DNA follows: TGTGCCAGCAGCCCATCATACGAGCAGTACTTC. Translating it yields CASSPSYEQYF. The chain has TRBV7-6 and TRBJ2-7, with D unresolved. Trimming shortened V by 5 bases and J by 4 bases, and 6 bases separated the two germline ends. Germline CDR1 and CDR2: SGHVS and FNYEAQ. There are 11 residues in the CDR3.

V and J are TRBV2 and TRBJ2-7; the match to TRBD2 covers 13 bases. Germline loops: CDR1 SNHLY, CDR2 FYNNEI. After removal of 8 bases from V and 6 bases from J, the junction contained 7 bases not matched to a gene. The CDR3 spans 14 residues. The DNA of the CDR3 is TGTGCCAGCCGCGGACTAGCGGGAGTGATCGAGCAGTACTTC. It is translated as CASRGLAGVIEQYF. Combining the CDR3 with reference TRBV2 and TRBJ2-7 gives the whole variable domain EPEVTQTPSHQVTQMGQEVILRCVPISNHLYFYWYRQILGQKVEFLVSFYNNEISEKSEIFDDQFSVERPDGSNFTLKIRSTKLEDSAMYFCASRGLAGVIEQYFGPGTRLTVT.

The V and J genes are TRBV28 and TRBJ2-7, with a weak D call TRBD2 (6 bases). This CDR3 has 15 residues. Germline loops: CDR1 MDHEN, CDR2 SYDVKM. The V end was cut by 1 base, the J end by 0 bases, with 10 bases between. CDR3 loop: CASSLYGGNSYEQYF. The CDR3 nucleotides are TGTGCCAGCAGTTTATATGGCGGGAACTCCTACGAGCAGTACTTC.

The chain uses TRBV28 and TRBJ2-7, with 10 bases identical to TRBD1. This CDR3 spans 15 amino acids. Germline trimming cut 6 bases from V and 5 bases from J; bases unmatched to any gene: 10. Germline CDR1 and CDR2: MDHEN and SYDVKM. The CDR3 sequence: CASSTSGTGVDEQYF. CDR3 bases: TGTGCCAGCAGCACCTCCGGGACAGGGGTCGACGAGCAGTACTTC. Variable domain in full (rest from reference TRBV28 and TRBJ2-7): DVKVTQSSRYLVKRTGEKVFLECVQDMDHENMFWYRQDPGLGLRLIYFSYDVKMKEKGDIPEGYSVSREKKERFSLILESASTNQTSMYLCASSTSGTGVDEQYFGPGTRLTVT.